Listed here are 10 T cell receptor beta chains from one sample, sequenced in a study of response to subunit inactivated influenza vaccine. Via MiXCR, TCRdb re-called the RT-PCR reads, giving one row per CDR3 protein. This sample has around 520,000 distinct CDR3 sequences; 12% occur once, and the top ten carry roughly a tenth. The sample was PBMCs from blood, taken on the day of vaccination. The receptors were sampled from a man aged 45-60 years who received an inactivated influenza vaccine.

The chain links TRBV6-1 to TRBJ2-2; 8 bases are shared with TRBD2. Losses at the gene ends were 6 bases for V and 4 bases for J; bases not matched to a gene: 7. Germline lookup yields CDR1 MNHNS and CDR2 SASEGT. The length of the CDR3 is 15 residues. CDR3 in amino acids: CASSLELAGTGELFF. For the CDR3, the DNA is TGTGCCAGCAGCCTTGAGCTAGCGGGCACCGGGGAGCTGTTTTTT.

The gene calls are TRBV14 and TRBJ1-3, with D possibly TRBD1 on 5 matching bases. The germline gives CDR1 SGHDN, CDR2 FVKESK. Trimming shortened V by 5 bases and J by 0 bases, and 14 bases separated the two germline ends. This CDR3 is 16 amino acids long. CDR3 in amino acids: CASSVTGPLSGNTIYF. The CDR3 nucleotides read TGTGCCAGCAGCGTTACGGGGCCCCTCTCTGGAAACACCATATATTTT.

This clonotype showed up just a few times. The CDR3 DNA follows: TGTGCCAGCAGCAACCTCGGGGGGGCACCGGTCTACGAGCAGTACTTC. It translates to CASSNLGGAPVYEQYF. This chain connects TRBV12-3 or TRBV12-4 to TRBJ2-7; TRBD2 aligns across 8 bases. The CDR3 has 16 amino acids. Trimming took 6 bases from V and 3 from J; bases not matched to a gene: 13.

This clonotype came up a few times. This chain connects TRBV9 to TRBJ2-1, with D perhaps TRBD2 (6 bases). Per the germline V gene, CDR1 is SGDLS and CDR2 is YYNGEE. With 0 bases removed from V and 2 bases from J, the gap between germline ends came to 12 bases. The CDR3 is 16 residues long. In nucleotides, the CDR3 is TGTGCCAGCAGCGTAGATAAGCGGGCAGCCTACAATGAGCAGTTCTTC. Its translation is CASSVDKRAAYNEQFF. The whole variable domain, remainder taken from reference TRBV9 and TRBJ2-1, is DSGVTQTPKHLITATGQRVTLRCSPRSGDLSVYWYQQSLDQGLQFLIQYYNGEERAKGNILERFSAQQFPDLHSELNLSSLELGDSALYFCASSVDKRAAYNEQFFGPGTRLTVL.

This clonotype was recorded many times. This chain joins TRBV12-3 or TRBV12-4 and TRBJ2-3; D not resolved. The CDR3 totals 16 residues. Deletions cut 3 bases from V and 1 base from J, with 14 bases between. DNA of the CDR3: TGTGCCAGCAGTTTGGGGTCAGCCGCTCGCACAGATACGCAGTATTTT. Its translation: CASSLGSAARTDTQYF.

This chain connects TRBV6-2 or TRBV6-3 to TRBJ2-1; TRBD1 matches 8 bases. The CDR3 runs to 15 residues. Germline V gene sequence: CDR1 MNHEY, CDR2 SVGEGT. With 6 bases clipped from V and 7 bases from J, the junction kept 11 bases outside the gene matches. This CDR3 reads CASSNLQGAINEQFF. The CDR3 coding sequence is TGTGCCAGCAGCAACCTGCAGGGGGCGATTAATGAGCAGTTCTTC.

The rearrangement joins TRBV20-1 to TRBJ2-7; possibly TRBD1 or TRBD2 for D (6 bases each). V lost 3 bases, J lost 6 bases, and 18 bases lay in between. The CDR3 covers 14 residues. Germline V gives CDR1 DFQATT, CDR2 SNEGSKA (reference sequence). In nucleotides, the CDR3 is TGCAGTGCTAGGAAACGACAGGAGGGCTCCGAGCAGTACTTC. Translating it yields CSARKRQEGSEQYF.

The V gene is TRBV28, the J gene TRBJ2-2; either TRBD1 or TRBD2 may fit D (5 bases each). Per the germline V gene, CDR1 is MDHEN and CDR2 is SYDVKM. This CDR3 has 14 amino acids. Trimming stripped 5 bases from V and 5 bases from J, with 12 bases between. The CDR3 nucleotides are TGTGCCAGCAGTCCGGGGACGGAGACCGGGGAGCTGTTTTTT. This encodes CASSPGTETGELFF.

The chain carries TRBV28 and TRBJ2-7, with a tentative D call TRBD1 (6 bases). The germline V and J ends were trimmed by 5 bases and 3 bases, with 14 bases remaining between them. CDR1 is MDHEN, CDR2 SYDVKM, per germline. The CDR3 is 14 amino acids. The CDR3, as DNA: TGTGCCAGCAGTATCTTGACAGGAGGCTACGAGCAGTACTTC. It codes for CASSILTGGYEQYF.

The chain couples TRBV7-2 to TRBJ2-1; 9 bases fit TRBD2. The CDR3 spans 15 residues. From germline, CDR1 is SGHTA and CDR2 FQGNSA. Germline trimming cut 4 bases from V and 5 bases from J; bases unmatched to any gene: 6. The DNA for the CDR3 is TGTGCCAGCAGCTCTAGCGGGGTCAGAAACAATGAGCAGTTCTTC. This gives the protein CASSSSGVRNNEQFF.